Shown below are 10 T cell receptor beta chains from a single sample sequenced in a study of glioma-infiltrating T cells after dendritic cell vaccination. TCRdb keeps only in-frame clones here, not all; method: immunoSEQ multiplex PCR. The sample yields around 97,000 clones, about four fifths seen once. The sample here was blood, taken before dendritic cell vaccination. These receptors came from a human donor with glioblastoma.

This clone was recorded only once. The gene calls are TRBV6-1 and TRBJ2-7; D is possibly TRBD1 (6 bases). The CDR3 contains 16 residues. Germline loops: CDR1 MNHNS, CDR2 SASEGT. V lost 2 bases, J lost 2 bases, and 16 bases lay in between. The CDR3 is CASSETLRGSPYEQYF. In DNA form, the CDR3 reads TGTGCCAGCAGTGAAACACTGAGGGGGTCACCCTACGAGCAGTACTTC.

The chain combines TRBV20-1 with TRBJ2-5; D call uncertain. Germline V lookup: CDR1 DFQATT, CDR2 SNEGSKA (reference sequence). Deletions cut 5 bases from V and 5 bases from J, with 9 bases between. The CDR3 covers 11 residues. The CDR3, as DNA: TGCAGTGCTCGTGGGCTGGAGACCCAGTACTTC. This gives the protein CSARGLETQYF.

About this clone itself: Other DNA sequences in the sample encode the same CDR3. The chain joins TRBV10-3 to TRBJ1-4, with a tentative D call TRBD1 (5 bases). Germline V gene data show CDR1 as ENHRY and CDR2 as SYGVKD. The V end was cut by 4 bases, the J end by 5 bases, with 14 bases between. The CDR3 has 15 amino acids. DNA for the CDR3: TGTGCCATCAGTGCGTCGGTCAGGGTGAATGAAAAACTGTTTTTT. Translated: CAISASVRVNEKLFF.

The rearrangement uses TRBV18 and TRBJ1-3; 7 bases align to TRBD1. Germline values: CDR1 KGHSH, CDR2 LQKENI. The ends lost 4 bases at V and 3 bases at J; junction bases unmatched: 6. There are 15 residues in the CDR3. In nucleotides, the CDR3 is TGTGCCAGCTCACTCGCGACAGGGATTGGAAACACCATATATTTT. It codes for CASSLATGIGNTIYF.

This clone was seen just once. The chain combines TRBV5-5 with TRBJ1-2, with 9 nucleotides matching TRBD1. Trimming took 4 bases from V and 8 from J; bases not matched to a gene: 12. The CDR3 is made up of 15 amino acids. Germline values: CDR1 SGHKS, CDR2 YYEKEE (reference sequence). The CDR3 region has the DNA TGTGCCAGCAGCCCGCAGCCAGAGACAGGGGGAGGCTACACCTTC. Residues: CASSPQPETGGGYTF.

The CDR3 spells CATQRDYIYNEQFF. CDR3 DNA: TGTGCCACCCAACGGGACTACATCTACAATGAGCAGTTCTTC. V usage is TRBV27 and J usage is TRBJ2-1, with 7 bases fitting TRBD2. Germline V gene lookup returns CDR1 MNHEY and CDR2 SMNVEV (reference sequence). Trimming took 10 bases from V and 3 from J; bases not matched to a gene: 9. CDR3 length: 14 amino acids.

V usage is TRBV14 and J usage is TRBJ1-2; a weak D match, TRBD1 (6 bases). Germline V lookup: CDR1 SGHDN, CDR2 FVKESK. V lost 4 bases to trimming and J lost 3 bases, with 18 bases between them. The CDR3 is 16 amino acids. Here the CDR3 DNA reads TGTGCCAGCAGCCCTTGGACAGCCGCCCCATACTATGGCTACACCTTC. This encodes CASSPWTAAPYYGYTF.

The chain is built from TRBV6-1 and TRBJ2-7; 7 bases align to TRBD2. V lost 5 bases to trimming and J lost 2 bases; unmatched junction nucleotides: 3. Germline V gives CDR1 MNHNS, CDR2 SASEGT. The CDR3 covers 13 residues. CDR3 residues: CASSQRETYEQYF. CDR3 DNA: TGTGCCAGCAGTCAGCGGGAAACCTACGAGCAGTACTTC.

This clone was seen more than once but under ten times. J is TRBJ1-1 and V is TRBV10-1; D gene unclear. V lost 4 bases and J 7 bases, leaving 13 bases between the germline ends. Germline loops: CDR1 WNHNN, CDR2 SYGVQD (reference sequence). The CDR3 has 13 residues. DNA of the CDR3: TGCGCCAGCAGTGGCAACGGCGGCGATGAAGCTTTCTTT. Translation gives CASSGNGGDEAFF.

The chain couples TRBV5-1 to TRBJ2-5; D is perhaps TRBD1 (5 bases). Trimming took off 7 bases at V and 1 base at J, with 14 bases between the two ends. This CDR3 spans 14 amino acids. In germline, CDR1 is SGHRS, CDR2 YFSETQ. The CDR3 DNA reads TGCGCCAGCCAGAAAAGGACACCCCAAGAGACCCAGTACTTC. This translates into CASQKRTPQETQYF.